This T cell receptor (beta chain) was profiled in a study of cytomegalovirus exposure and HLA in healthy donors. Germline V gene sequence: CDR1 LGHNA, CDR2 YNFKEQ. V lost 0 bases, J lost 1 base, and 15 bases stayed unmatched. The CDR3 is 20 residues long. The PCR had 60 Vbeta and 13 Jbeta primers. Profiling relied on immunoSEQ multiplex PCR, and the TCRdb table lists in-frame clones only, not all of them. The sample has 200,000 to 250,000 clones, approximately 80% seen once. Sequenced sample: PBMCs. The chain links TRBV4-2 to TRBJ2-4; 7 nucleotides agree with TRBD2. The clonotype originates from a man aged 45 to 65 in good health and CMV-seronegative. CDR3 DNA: TGTGCCAGCAGCCAAGAAAGCCCGTGGGAGGGCCCTAGGGCCAAAAACATTCAGTACTTC. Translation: CASSQESPWEGPRAKNIQYF.